The next 24 T cell receptor beta chains were all read from a single sample in a study of blood T cell repertoires in COVID-19. Sequenced by immunoSEQ multiplex PCR; TCRdb stores in-frame clones only, minus some. Among 370,000 or so clones, more than 70% were seen once, and the ten largest hold 1% to 1.5%. Sequencing was done on a sample of PBMCs or T cells enriched from blood (not recorded which). Receptor source: a man aged 30 to 45 who had recovered from COVID-19.

V and J are TRBV7-9 and TRBJ2-5, with a tentative D call TRBD2 (6 bases). The CDR3 totals 12 residues. V was trimmed by 4 bases and J by 7 bases, leaving 10 bases between them. Looked up from germline, CDR1 is SEHNR and CDR2 is FQNEAQ (reference sequence). CDR3 bases: TGTGCCAGCAGCTCGGGACTTCCGACCCAGTACTTC. Amino acids: CASSSGLPTQYF.

CDR3 DNA sequence: TGTGCCAGCTCACCGGGAGGTGCCCAGCCCCAGCATTTT. Amino acids: CASSPGGAQPQHF. V usage is TRBV18 and J usage is TRBJ1-5; D is uncertain. The ends were cut back, 3 bases at V and 7 bases at J, with 10 bases in the middle. Per the germline V gene, CDR1 is KGHSH and CDR2 is LQKENI. This CDR3 comprises 13 residues. The full variable domain, rest sourced from reference TRBV18 and TRBJ1-5, is NAGVMQNPRHLVRRRGQEARLRCSPMKGHSHVYWYRQLPEEGLKFMVYLQKENIIDESGMPKERFSAEFPKEGPSILRIQQVVRGDSAAYFCASSPGGAQPQHFGDGTRLSIL.

The gene calls are TRBV27 and TRBJ1-5; D is perhaps TRBD1 (5 bases). CDR1 MNHEY and CDR2 SMNVEV come from the germline V gene (reference sequence). V lost 6 bases to trimming and J lost 1 base, with 7 bases between them. This CDR3 has 13 amino acids. The DNA for the CDR3 is TGTGCCAGCAGCGGGGGGAGCAATCAGCCCCAGCATTTT. Amino acid sequence: CASSGGSNQPQHF.

The chain links TRBV28 to TRBJ1-2; 7 bases are shared with TRBD1. CDR3 length: 12 residues. V was clipped by 5 bases and J by 5 bases; unmatched bases: 2. Germline V gene lookup returns CDR1 MDHEN and CDR2 SYDVKM. The CDR3 here is CASSRTGYGYTF. CDR3 DNA sequence: TGTGCCAGCAGTCGGACAGGATATGGCTACACCTTC.

The DNA of the CDR3 is TGTGCCTGCGGGAGGCGGGGGCATTTACGGGAGCAGTTCTTC. Amino acid sequence: CACGRRGHLREQFF. The J gene is TRBJ2-1, the V gene TRBV5-6; 8 bases agree with TRBD2. V shed 10 bases, J shed 10 bases, and the junction held 16 bases outside the gene matches. The CDR3 contains 14 residues. The germline gives CDR1 SGHDT, CDR2 YYEEEE.

CDR3 sequence reads: CASSLHTGTGREAFF. The CDR3 DNA follows: TGTGCCAGCAGTTTACACACCGGGACAGGGAGGGAAGCTTTCTTT. The V and J genes are TRBV27 and TRBJ1-1, with 9 bases that match TRBD1. Germline V gene lookup returns CDR1 MNHEY and CDR2 SMNVEV (reference sequence). This CDR3 region has 15 residues. Unmatched junction bases numbered 9, after V lost 2 bases and J lost 8 bases.

This rearrangement joins TRBV29-1 to TRBJ2-5, with 9 bases lining up with TRBD1. This CDR3 has 15 residues. The germline V gene encodes CDR1 SQVTM and CDR2 ANQGSEA. V lost 3 bases and J lost 10; bases outside the gene matches: 15. CDR3 sequence: CSVEGSDRGGIGQYF. In DNA form, the CDR3 reads TGCAGCGTTGAGGGGTCGGACAGGGGAGGGATTGGCCAGTACTTC.

V is TRBV18 and J is TRBJ2-1; D remains ambiguous. Trimming stripped 2 bases from V and 0 bases from J, with 17 bases between. The V gene's germline CDR1 is KGHSH and CDR2 LQKENI. This CDR3 region has 18 residues. CDR3 sequence (DNA): TGTGCCAGCTCACCAAATCCGTTCCCCGATAGCTCCTACAATGAGCAGTTCTTC. Translation gives CASSPNPFPDSSYNEQFF.

J is TRBJ1-3 and V is TRBV5-1, with D possibly TRBD1 on 6 matching bases. Germline lookup yields CDR1 SGHRS and CDR2 YFSETQ. Trimming pared 0 bases from V and 4 bases from J, leaving 14 bases between. CDR3 length equals 16 residues. CDR3 sequence reads: CASSLVPTGTGNTIYF. In DNA form, the CDR3 reads TGCGCCAGCAGCTTGGTGCCTACAGGGACCGGAAACACCATATATTTT. The entire variable domain, with the rest obtained from reference TRBV5-1 and TRBJ1-3, is as follows: KAGVTQTPRYLIKTRGQQVTLSCSPISGHRSVSWYQQTPGQGLQFLFEYFSETQRNKGNFPGRFSGRQFSNSRSEMNVSTLELGDSALYLCASSLVPTGTGNTIYFGEGSWLTVV.

The chain employs TRBV5-1 and TRBJ2-5, with 13 bases fitting TRBD2. Germline CDR1 is SGHRS and CDR2 is YFSETQ. The ends lost 4 bases at V and 4 bases at J; junction bases unmatched: 4. This CDR3 comprises 15 residues. CDR3 nucleotides: TGCGCCAGCAGCACCGGGACTAGCGGGGTAGAGACCCAGTACTTC. Residues: CASSTGTSGVETQYF.

The chain links TRBV18 to TRBJ2-4, with a weak D call TRBD1 (5 bases). Germline CDR1 is KGHSH and CDR2 is LQKENI. The CDR3 spans 16 residues. V was shortened by 2 bases and J by 0 bases, with 11 bases between the two germline ends. This CDR3 is CASSPGQGQAKNIQYF. The CDR3 nucleotides are TGTGCCAGCTCACCAGGGCAGGGTCAAGCCAAAAACATTCAGTACTTC.

The chain employs TRBV5-1 and TRBJ1-3; TRBD1 might be the D (6 bases). CDR1 is SGHRS, CDR2 YFSETQ, per germline. This CDR3 contains 14 residues. Trimming shortened V by 6 bases and J by 0 bases, and 10 bases separated the two germline ends. The chain's CDR3 is CASTQGPSGNTIYF. The DNA for the CDR3 is TGCGCCAGCACTCAGGGGCCCTCTGGAAACACCATATATTTT.

The V gene is TRBV7-2, the J gene TRBJ2-3; no firm D call. V shed 6 bases and J shed 2 bases, with 3 bases lying between them. The CDR3 covers 11 residues. The V gene's germline CDR1 is SGHTA and CDR2 FQGNSA. The CDR3 DNA follows: TGTGCCAGCAGTTACACAGATACGCAGTATTTT. Translating it yields CASSYTDTQYF.

The V gene is TRBV7-8, the J gene TRBJ1-1; TRBD1 matches at 8 bases. CDR1 is SGHVS and CDR2 is FQNEAQ in the germline V gene. V shed 6 bases and J 1 base; nucleotides not matched to a gene: 1. This CDR3 region has 13 residues. The CDR3 DNA follows: TGTGCCAGCAGAGGACAGGGGAACACTGAAGCTTTCTTT. Encoded protein: CASRGQGNTEAFF.

This clone was recorded once. CDR3 sequence reads: CASRDSSSYNSPLHF. Here the CDR3 DNA reads TGTGCCAGCAGAGACTCTAGCTCCTATAATTCACCCCTCCACTTT. This rearrangement joins TRBV7-2 to TRBJ1-6, with unresolved D. The V gene lost 6 bases and the J gene lost 0 bases, with 9 bases spanning the gap. Per the germline V gene, CDR1 is SGHTA and CDR2 is FQGNSA. The CDR3 has 15 amino acids.

This chain links TRBV6-1 with TRBJ1-2; 7 positions match TRBD1. Germline assignment: CDR1 MNHNS and CDR2 SASEGT. The ends lost 3 bases at V and 3 bases at J; junction bases unmatched: 4. The CDR3 covers 14 residues. CDR3 loop: CASSDRDRYYGYTF. The CDR3 bases are TGTGCCAGCAGTGACCGGGACAGATACTATGGCTACACCTTC.

This chain uses TRBV6-5 with TRBJ1-1; D possibly corresponds to TRBD1 (6 bases). Germline CDR1 and CDR2: MNHEY and SVGAGI. Trimming pared 7 bases from V and 8 bases from J, leaving 11 bases between. This CDR3 comprises 11 residues. The CDR3 reads CASTFGTEAFF. CDR3 nucleotides: TGTGCCAGCACCTTCGGGACAGAAGCTTTCTTT.

This sequence joins TRBV6-2 or TRBV6-3 and TRBJ2-7, with D possibly being TRBD1 (6 bases). V lost 8 bases to trimming and J lost 4 bases, with 15 bases between them. This CDR3 is 13 amino acids long. Germline V gene sequence: CDR1 MNHEY, CDR2 SVGEGT. The CDR3 protein is CASGHTGIYEQYF. DNA for the CDR3: TGTGCCAGCGGCCATACAGGGATTTACGAGCAGTACTTC.

J is TRBJ1-1 and V is TRBV20-1; D not certain. The CDR3 extends over 10 amino acids. V was cut by 1 base and J by 8 bases, with 5 bases left in between. Germline V gene data show CDR1 as DFQATT and CDR2 as SNEGSKA (reference sequence). CDR3 bases: TGCAGTGCTAGAGTGGCCGAAGCTTTCTTT. Translation: CSARVAEAFF.

CDR3 DNA: TGTGCCAGCAGTGAATATGCTAGGGGTGGGGATGAAAAACTGTTTTTT. Its protein is CASSEYARGGDEKLFF. The genes are TRBV25-1 and TRBJ1-4; maybe TRBD1 (5 bases). The CDR3 loop spans 16 amino acids. The V gene lost 0 bases and the J gene lost 6 bases, with 14 bases spanning the gap. Looked up from germline, CDR1 is MGHDK and CDR2 is SYGVNS.

The CDR3, as DNA: TGTGCCAGCAGCCAAGTCCTACAGAATTCACCCCTCCACTTT. This sequence encodes CASSQVLQNSPLHF. The chain has TRBV14 and TRBJ1-6, with D hard to call. This CDR3 contains 14 residues. V was cut by 1 base and J by 7 bases, with 8 bases left in between. Per germline, CDR1 SGHDN and CDR2 FVKESK.

The genes are TRBV12-5 and TRBJ2-7, with D possibly matching TRBD2 (6 bases). Germline V gene data show CDR1 as LGHNT and CDR2 as FRNRAP. The CDR3 is 11 amino acids. With 6 bases removed from V and 4 bases from J, the gap between germline ends came to 7 bases. The CDR3 protein is CASGREYEQYF. The CDR3, as DNA: TGTGCTAGTGGACGGGAGTACGAGCAGTACTTC.

The chain has TRBV11-2 and TRBJ2-1; D ambiguous. The CDR3 is made up of 13 amino acids. Trimming removed 0 bases at V and 4 bases at J, with 4 bases between. CDR1 and CDR2 (germline): SGHAT, FQNNGV. This chain's CDR3 is CASSLEEYNEQFF. CDR3 bases: TGTGCCAGCAGCTTAGAGGAGTACAATGAGCAGTTCTTC. The entire variable domain, with the rest obtained from reference TRBV11-2 and TRBJ2-1, is as follows: EAGVAQSPRYKIIEKRQSVAFWCNPISGHATLYWYQQILGQGPKLLIQFQNNGVVDDSQLPKDRFSAERLKGVDSTLKIQPAKLEDSAVYLCASSLEEYNEQFFGPGTRLTVL.

This clone was seen once. The CDR3 DNA is TGTGCCAGCTACACGAAATCGGGCCAGGAGGTTGGAGCTTTCTTT. Its protein product is CASYTKSGQEVGAFF. The chain joins TRBV6-5 to TRBJ1-1, with D hard to call. CDR1 and CDR2 (germline): MNHEY, SVGAGI. This CDR3 region has 15 residues. V dropped 8 bases and J dropped 10 bases, with 26 bases sitting between them.